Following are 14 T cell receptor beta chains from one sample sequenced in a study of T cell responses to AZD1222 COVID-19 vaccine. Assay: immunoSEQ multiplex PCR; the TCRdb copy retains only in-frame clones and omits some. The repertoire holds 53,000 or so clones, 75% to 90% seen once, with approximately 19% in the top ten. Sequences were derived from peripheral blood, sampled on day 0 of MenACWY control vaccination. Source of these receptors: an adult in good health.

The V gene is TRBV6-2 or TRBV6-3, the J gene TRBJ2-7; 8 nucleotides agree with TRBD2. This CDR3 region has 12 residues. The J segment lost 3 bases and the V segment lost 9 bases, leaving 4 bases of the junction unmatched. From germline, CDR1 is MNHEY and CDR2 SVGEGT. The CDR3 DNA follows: TGTGCCAGTAGCGGGACAAGCTACGAGCAGTACTTC. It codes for CASSGTSYEQYF.

The CDR3 loop reads CATGDGYTF. CDR3 bases: TGTGCCACCGGAGATGGCTACACCTTC. This chain joins TRBV28 and TRBJ1-2; D ambiguous. The CDR3 is 9 amino acids. Germline CDR1 is MDHEN and CDR2 is SYDVKM. Trimming removed 10 bases at V and 6 bases at J, with 6 bases between.

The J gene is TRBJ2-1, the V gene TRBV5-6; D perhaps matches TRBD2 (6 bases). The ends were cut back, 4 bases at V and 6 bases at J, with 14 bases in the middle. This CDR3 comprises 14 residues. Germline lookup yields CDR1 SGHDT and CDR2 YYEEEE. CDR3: CASSEGLPPNEQFF. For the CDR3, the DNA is TGTGCCAGCAGCGAGGGACTTCCCCCCAATGAGCAGTTCTTC. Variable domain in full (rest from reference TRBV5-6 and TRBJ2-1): DAGVTQSPTHLIKTRGQQVTLRCSPKSGHDTVSWYQQALGQGPQFIFQYYEEEERQRGNFPDRFSGHQFPNYSSELNVNALLLGDSALYLCASSEGLPPNEQFFGPGTRLTVL.

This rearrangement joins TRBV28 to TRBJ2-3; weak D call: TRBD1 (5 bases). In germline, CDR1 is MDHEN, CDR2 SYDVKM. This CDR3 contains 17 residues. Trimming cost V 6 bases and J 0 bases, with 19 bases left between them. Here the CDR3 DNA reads TGTGCCAGCAGCATTAGCTTGGGGCGTATAAGCACAGATACGCAGTATTTT. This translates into CASSISLGRISTDTQYF. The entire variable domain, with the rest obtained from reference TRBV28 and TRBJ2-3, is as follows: DVKVTQSSRYLVKRTGEKVFLECVQDMDHENMFWYRQDPGLGLRLIYFSYDVKMKEKGDIPEGYSVSREKKERFSLILESASTNQTSMYLCASSISLGRISTDTQYFGPGTRLTVL.

The CDR3 loop is CASSLQETQYF. Written as DNA, the CDR3 is TGCGCCAGCAGCCTCCAAGAGACCCAGTACTTC. The genes are TRBV4-1 and TRBJ2-5; D call uncertain. The germline V gene has CDR1 MGHRA and CDR2 YSYEKL. The CDR3 loop spans 11 amino acids. Trimming cost V 4 bases and J 1 base, with 1 base left between them.

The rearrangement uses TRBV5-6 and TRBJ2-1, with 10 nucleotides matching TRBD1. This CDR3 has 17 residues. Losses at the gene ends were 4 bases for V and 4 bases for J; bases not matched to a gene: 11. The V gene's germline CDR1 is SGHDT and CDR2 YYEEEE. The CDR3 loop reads CASSPDRGRGGYNEQFF. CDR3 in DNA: TGTGCCAGCAGCCCTGACAGGGGGCGAGGGGGTTACAATGAGCAGTTCTTC.

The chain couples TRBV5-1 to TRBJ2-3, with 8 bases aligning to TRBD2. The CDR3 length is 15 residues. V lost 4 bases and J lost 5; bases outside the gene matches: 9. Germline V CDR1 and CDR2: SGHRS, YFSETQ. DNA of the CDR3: TGCGCCAGCAGCCTCGGGGGGGCGGGAAGAGATACGCAGTATTTT. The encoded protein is CASSLGGAGRDTQYF.

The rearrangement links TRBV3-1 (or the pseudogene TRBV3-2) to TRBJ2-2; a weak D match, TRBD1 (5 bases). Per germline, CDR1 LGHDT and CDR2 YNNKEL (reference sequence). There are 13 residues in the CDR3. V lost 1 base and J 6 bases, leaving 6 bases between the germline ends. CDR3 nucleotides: TGTGCCAGCAGCCAAGCAGGGCCCGGGGAGCTGTTTTTT. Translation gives CASSQAGPGELFF.

CDR3 nucleotide sequence: TGTGCCAGCAGTTTACGGGGGACTTCCTACGAGCAGTACTTC. Amino acids: CASSLRGTSYEQYF. V and J are TRBV27 and TRBJ2-7; TRBD2 might be the D (6 bases). This CDR3 comprises 14 residues. CDR1 is MNHEY and CDR2 is SMNVEV in the germline V gene (reference sequence). Trimming cost V 2 bases and J 1 base, with 9 bases left between them.

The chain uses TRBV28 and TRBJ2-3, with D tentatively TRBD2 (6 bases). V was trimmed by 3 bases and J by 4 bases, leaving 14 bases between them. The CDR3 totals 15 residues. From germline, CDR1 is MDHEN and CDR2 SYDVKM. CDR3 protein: CASSFAGTRADTQYF. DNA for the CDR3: TGTGCCAGCAGTTTCGCGGGAACCCGGGCAGATACGCAGTATTTT.

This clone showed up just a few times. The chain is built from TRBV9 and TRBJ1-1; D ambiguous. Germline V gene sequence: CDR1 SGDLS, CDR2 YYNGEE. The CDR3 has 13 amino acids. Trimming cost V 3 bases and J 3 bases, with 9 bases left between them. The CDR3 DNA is TGTGCCAGCAGCGCCCGGTATTACACTGAAGCTTTCTTT. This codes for CASSARYYTEAFF.

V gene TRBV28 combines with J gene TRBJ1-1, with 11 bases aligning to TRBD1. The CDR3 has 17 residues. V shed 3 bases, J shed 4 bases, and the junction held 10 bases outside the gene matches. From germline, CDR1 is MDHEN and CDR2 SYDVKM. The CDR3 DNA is TGTGCCAGCAGTTTCTCAACCCCCGGGACAGGGGGCACTGAAGCTTTCTTT. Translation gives CASSFSTPGTGGTEAFF. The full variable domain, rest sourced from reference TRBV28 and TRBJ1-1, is DVKVTQSSRYLVKRTGEKVFLECVQDMDHENMFWYRQDPGLGLRLIYFSYDVKMKEKGDIPEGYSVSREKKERFSLILESASTNQTSMYLCASSFSTPGTGGTEAFFGQGTRLTVV.

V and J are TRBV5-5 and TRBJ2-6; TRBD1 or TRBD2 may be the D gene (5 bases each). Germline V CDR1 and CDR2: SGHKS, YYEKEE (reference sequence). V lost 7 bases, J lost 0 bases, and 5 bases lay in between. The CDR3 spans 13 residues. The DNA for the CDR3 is TGTGCCAGCGGGACCTCTGGGGCCAACGTCCTGACTTTC. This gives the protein CASGTSGANVLTF.

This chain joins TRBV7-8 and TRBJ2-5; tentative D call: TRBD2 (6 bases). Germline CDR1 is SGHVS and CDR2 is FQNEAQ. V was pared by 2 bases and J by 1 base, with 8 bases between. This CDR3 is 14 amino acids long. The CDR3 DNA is TGTGCCAGCAGCTTAATGGGACTCCAAGAGACCCAGTACTTC. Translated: CASSLMGLQETQYF.